These T cell receptor beta chains were read from a single sample in a study of cytomegalovirus exposure and HLA in healthy donors. The method was immunoSEQ multiplex PCR; TCRdb's version includes in-frame clones alone and lacks a portion of them. The sample has around 200,000 clones, approximately 79% seen once. The material sequenced was PBMCs. All receptors derive from a girl aged 2-15 years in good health and CMV-seronegative. Each CDR3 is given with its conserved first and last residue. D genes are given only for firm matches. Not every row has a clone size; where given, it reads once, few, many or a size class.

cdr3_length,j_call,d_call,clone_size,v_call,cdr3_aa,cdr3_nt
13,TRBJ2-1,TRBD1,NA,TRBV6-5,CASSSGQGNEQFF,TGTGCCAGCAGTTCAGGACAGGGTAATGAGCAGTTCTTC
17,TRBJ2-1,TRBD2,NA,TRBV7-3,CASSLTGLAGGYNEQFF,TGTGCCAGCAGCTTAACTGGACTAGCGGGGGGCTACAATGAGCAGTTCTTC
15,TRBJ2-7,TRBD2,once,TRBV7-2,CASSLTSGRAGEQYF,TGTGCCAGCAGCTTAACTAGCGGGAGGGCCGGGGAGCAGTACTTC
15,TRBJ2-5,NA,once,TRBV4-1,CASSQGPGVQETQYF,TGCGCCAGCAGCCAGGGGCCGGGGGTCCAAGAGACCCAGTACTTC
16,TRBJ2-5,NA,NA,TRBV7-9,CASSIVLTATQEIQYF,TGTGCCAGCAGCATCGTCCTGACAGCGACTCAAGAGATCCAGTACTTC
14,TRBJ1-2,NA,NA,TRBV19,CASSIGDTIYGYTF,TGTGCCAGTAGTATTGGGGACACGATCTATGGCTACACCTTC
16,TRBJ1-1,TRBD1,NA,TRBV11-2,CASSRRTTGGRTEAFF,TGTGCCAGCAGCCGGAGGACTACAGGGGGAAGGACTGAAGCTTTCTTT
15,TRBJ2-2,NA,few,TRBV5-1,CASSVLARNTGELFF,TGCGCCAGCAGCGTTCTGGCCCGGAACACCGGGGAGCTGTTTTTT
16,TRBJ1-4,TRBD1,NA,TRBV6-6,CASSQNSGQGVEKLFF,TGTGCCAGCAGTCAGAATTCGGGACAGGGAGTTGAAAAACTGTTTTTT
19,TRBJ1-1,TRBD1,few,TRBV30,CAWSRPSQGAAGWSTEAFF,TGTGCCTGGAGTAGACCTTCACAGGGGGCGGCAGGTTGGTCGACTGAAGCTTTCTTT
15,TRBJ2-2,NA,NA,TRBV9,CASSVSGGNTGELFF,TGTGCCAGCAGCGTCTCCGGGGGGAACACCGGGGAGCTGTTTTTT
17,TRBJ2-6,NA,NA,TRBV6-1,CASSEGGYYSGANVLTF,TGTGCCAGCAGTGAAGGCGGATACTACTCTGGGGCCAACGTCCTGACTTTC
15,TRBJ1-3,TRBD1,NA,TRBV7-6,CASSFSGGPGNTIYF,TGTGCCAGCAGCTTTTCAGGGGGACCTGGAAACACCATATATTTT
18,TRBJ2-3,TRBD2,NA,TRBV7-6,CASSIGLAGGSSTDTQYF,TGTGCCAGCAGCATAGGACTAGCGGGGGGGTCAAGCACAGATACGCAGTATTTT
13,TRBJ1-4,NA,once,TRBV19,CASLGLGREKLFF,TGTGCCAGTCTCGGACTGGGGAGGGAAAAACTGTTTTTT
15,TRBJ1-5,NA,NA,TRBV7-6,CASSLATGSNQPQHF,TGTGCCAGCAGCTTAGCGACAGGCTCCAATCAGCCCCAGCATTTT
15,TRBJ2-1,NA,NA,TRBV6-5,CASSYASDSFNEQFF,TGTGCCAGCAGTTACGCCTCAGACTCTTTCAATGAGCAGTTCTTC
15,TRBJ2-5,TRBD2,once,TRBV7-9,CATGLAGKNQETQYF,TGTGCCACCGGACTAGCGGGAAAGAACCAAGAGACCCAGTACTTC
13,TRBJ1-5,NA,NA,TRBV30,CAWSVRFNQPQHF,TGTGCCTGGAGTGTTAGATTTAATCAGCCCCAGCATTTT
12,TRBJ1-2,NA,once,TRBV5-6,CASSPDSHGYTF,TGTGCCAGCAGCCCGGACAGCCATGGCTACACCTTC
17,TRBJ2-5,TRBD1,NA,TRBV7-7,CASSFSGGGESTKTQYF,TGTGCCAGCAGCTTTTCAGGGGGCGGGGAGAGCACCAAGACCCAGTACTTC
11,TRBJ2-5,TRBD2,NA,TRBV20-1,CSAERGGTQYF,TGCAGTGCTGAGCGGGGCGGGACCCAGTACTTC
17,TRBJ1-1,TRBD1,NA,TRBV5-6,CASSLGQGRFRNTEAFF,TGTGCCAGCAGCTTGGGACAGGGGCGATTTAGGAACACTGAAGCTTTCTTT
16,TRBJ1-2,NA,NA,TRBV10-3,CAISPTPTGEGGGYTF,TGTGCCATCAGTCCCACACCGACGGGGGAGGGTGGTGGCTACACCTTC
16,TRBJ2-7,NA,NA,TRBV5-1,CASSSQVGLGPYEQYF,TGCGCCAGCAGCTCACAAGTGGGACTGGGACCCTACGAGCAGTACTTC
18,TRBJ2-4,NA,once,TRBV11-2,CASSLVYQGLVAKNIQYF,TGTGCCAGCAGCTTAGTTTATCAGGGGCTAGTAGCCAAAAACATTCAGTACTTC
16,TRBJ2-5,TRBD1,NA,TRBV5-1,CASSSGTGRGAKTQYF,TGCGCCAGCAGCTCCGGGACAGGGCGGGGAGCGAAGACCCAGTACTTC
13,TRBJ2-3,NA,NA,TRBV2,CARTGGASDTQYF,TGTGCCAGAACGGGCGGGGCGTCAGATACGCAGTATTTT
13,TRBJ2-5,TRBD1,NA,TRBV2,CASKEQGQETQYF,TGTGCCAGCAAGGAACAGGGGCAAGAGACCCAGTACTTC
16,TRBJ2-7,NA,NA,TRBV11-2,CASSSLGQIDYYEQYF,TGTGCCAGCAGCTCATTGGGGCAGATCGATTACTACGAGCAGTACTTC
16,TRBJ1-4,NA,NA,TRBV7-9,CASSLVTGQLNEKLFF,TGTGCCAGCAGCTTAGTTACTGGGCAGCTGAATGAAAAACTGTTTTTT
14,TRBJ2-1,NA,NA,TRBV2,CASVRPGDDNEQFF,TGTGCCAGCGTAAGACCGGGGGACGACAATGAGCAGTTCTTC
14,TRBJ2-5,NA,NA,TRBV6-5,CASSFGRVVETQYF,TGTGCCAGCAGTTTCGGCAGGGTCGTAGAGACCCAGTACTTC
12,TRBJ1-1,NA,NA,TRBV6-5,CASRQDSTEAFF,TGTGCCAGCAGACAGGACAGCACTGAAGCTTTCTTT
15,TRBJ2-2,TRBD1,NA,TRBV7-8,CASSLRDRNTGELFF,TGTGCCAGCAGCTTAAGGGACAGAAACACCGGGGAGCTGTTTTTT
14,TRBJ1-6,TRBD1,NA,TRBV5-6,CASSPGQGDSPLHF,TGTGCCAGCAGCCCTGGACAGGGTGATTCACCCCTCCACTTT
16,TRBJ1-5,NA,NA,TRBV19,CASSTIGTFSNQPQHF,TGTGCCAGTAGTACCATAGGGACATTCAGCAATCAGCCCCAGCATTTT
15,TRBJ1-5,NA,NA,TRBV30,CAWTPGVYSNQPQHF,TGTGCCTGGACCCCGGGGGTGTATAGCAATCAGCCCCAGCATTTT
15,TRBJ2-2,TRBD2,NA,TRBV10-3,CAIRPGLAGAGELFF,TGTGCCATCAGGCCGGGACTAGCGGGAGCCGGGGAGCTGTTTTTT
14,TRBJ2-3,TRBD2,once,TRBV29-1,CSVEGLAGLDTQYF,TGCAGCGTTGAGGGGCTAGCGGGACTAGATACGCAGTATTTT
16,TRBJ2-5,NA,few,TRBV21-1,CASSKSPSAYQETQYF,TGTGCCAGCAGCAAGAGTCCTAGTGCGTACCAAGAGACCCAGTACTTC
14,TRBJ2-7,TRBD2,NA,TRBV5-6,CASSFTLAEYEQYF,TGTGCCAGCAGCTTTACTCTAGCGGAGTACGAGCAGTACTTC
17,TRBJ2-1,NA,once,TRBV15,CATSRGSRPLPTNEQFF,TGTGCCACCAGCAGAGGCTCTAGGCCATTACCAACCAATGAGCAGTTCTTC
15,TRBJ1-6,NA,NA,TRBV4-1,CASSQDRQANSPLHF,TGCGCCAGCAGCCAAGATCGGCAGGCTAATTCACCCCTCCACTTT